The 10 T cell receptor beta chains reported below all come from one sample, sequenced in a study of T-cell memory formation after mild COVID-19. One entry per CDR3 protein, called by TCRdb with MiXCR from the 5' RACE reads. The sample lists roughly 5,000 distinct CDR3 sequences; more than 40% were seen once. The material sequenced was PBMCs or a T cell subset sorted from them (not recorded which). Receptors were obtained from an adult who had mild COVID-19 (a few samples of this study predate the infection). Cell type and time point are not known.

The rearrangement uses TRBV7-9 and TRBJ2-1, with D maybe TRBD2 (5 bases). This CDR3 is built from 15 residues. Germline lookup yields CDR1 SEHNR and CDR2 FQNEAQ (reference sequence). Trimming took 1 base from V and 5 from J, leaving 12 bases between them. The CDR3 spells CASSLVASNHNEQFF. As DNA, the CDR3 is TGTGCCAGCAGCTTAGTGGCTAGCAACCACAATGAGCAGTTCTTC.

The V gene is TRBV18, the J gene TRBJ2-1; D is perhaps TRBD1 (5 bases). The V end lost 6 bases, the J end lost 4 bases, and 16 bases lay between the germline ends. CDR3 length: 15 amino acids. Per the germline V gene, CDR1 is KGHSH and CDR2 is LQKENI. CDR3 loop: CASSTRKGEYNEQFF. The CDR3 nucleotides are TGTGCCAGCTCTACGAGGAAAGGGGAATACAATGAGCAGTTCTTC.

This clonotype counts as medium-sized. The rearrangement joins TRBV4-2 to TRBJ1-4; 7 positions match TRBD1. CDR1 and CDR2 (germline): LGHNA, YNFKEQ. V lost 2 bases to trimming and J lost 8 bases; unmatched junction nucleotides: 11. The length of the CDR3 is 16 residues. The CDR3 reads CASSQKGQAMGEKLFF. CDR3 DNA sequence: TGTGCCAGCAGCCAAAAAGGACAGGCCATGGGAGAAAAACTGTTTTTT.

The chain's CDR3 is CASPKGAYEQYV. The CDR3 DNA reads as TGTGCCAGCCCTAAGGGGGCCTACGAGCAGTACGTC. The chain uses TRBV7-8 and TRBJ2-7, with D perhaps matching TRBD1 (6 bases). This CDR3 is 12 amino acids long. With 8 bases removed from V and 2 bases from J, the gap between germline ends came to 10 bases. CDR1 SGHVS and CDR2 FQNEAQ come from the germline V gene.

The chain links TRBV5-1 to TRBJ2-3, with 11 positions matching TRBD2. The CDR3 covers 17 residues. J was trimmed by 5 bases and V by 4 bases; bases with no gene match: 12. Looked up from germline, CDR1 is SGHRS and CDR2 is YFSETQ. Here the CDR3 reads CASSPPWASGGLDTQYF. CDR3 bases: TGCGCCAGCAGCCCCCCTTGGGCTAGCGGGGGGCTAGATACGCAGTATTTT.

By share, this clonotype counts as medium-sized. This chain joins TRBV7-2 and TRBJ2-3, with D uncertain. Trimming took off 0 bases at V and 2 bases at J, with 3 bases between the two ends. Germline CDR1 reads SGHTA; CDR2 reads FQGNSA. The CDR3 runs 13 residues. CDR3 nucleotide sequence: TGTGCCAGCAGCTTAGCTAACACAGATACGCAGTATTTT. Protein product: CASSLANTDTQYF.

This clonotype counts as medium-sized. CDR3 amino acids: CSALWGGKERREREKLFF. CDR3 nucleotides: TGCAGTGCTTTGTGGGGGGGGAAGGAGCGAAGGGAGCGGGAAAAACTGTTTTTT. The chain has TRBV20-1 and TRBJ1-4, with D perhaps matching TRBD1 (5 bases). The CDR3 loop spans 18 amino acids. Germline CDR1 reads DFQATT; CDR2 reads SNEGSKA (reference sequence). V was cut by 5 bases and J by 8 bases, with 30 bases left in between.

This clonotype was seen repeatedly, ten times or more. J is TRBJ2-5 and V is TRBV27, with unresolved D. The CDR3 length is 14 residues. Per germline, CDR1 MNHEY and CDR2 SMNVEV (reference sequence). Trimming removed 3 bases from V and 0 bases from J, with 8 bases in between. CDR3: CASSFTPYQETQYF. The CDR3 DNA sequence: TGTGCCAGCAGTTTTACCCCGTACCAAGAGACCCAGTACTTC.

By share, this clonotype ranks as medium-sized. V and J are TRBV18 and TRBJ1-2; D is possibly TRBD1 (5 bases). The V end lost 8 bases, the J end lost 4 bases, and 14 bases lay between the germline ends. From germline, CDR1 is KGHSH and CDR2 LQKENI. The CDR3 runs to 13 residues. The CDR3 reads CASDGGSSYGYTF. CDR3 nucleotides: TGTGCCAGCGATGGGGGGTCGAGCTATGGCTACACCTTC.

By sample share, this clonotype is medium-sized. CDR3 sequence reads: CASTDPFIEQFF. The CDR3 region has the DNA TGTGCCAGCACCGACCCCTTCATCGAGCAGTTCTTC. The gene calls are TRBV6-2 or TRBV6-3 and TRBJ2-1, with D unresolved. Germline V gene lookup returns CDR1 MNHEY and CDR2 SVGEGT. The V end lost 7 bases, the J end lost 10 bases, and 14 bases lay between the germline ends. The CDR3 has 12 amino acids.